The 32 T cell receptor beta chains below were found in one sample sequenced in a study of graft-versus-host responses after intestinal transplantation. Sequencing was performed with immunoSEQ multiplex PCR; in TCRdb, only in-frame clones are kept and a portion is missing. The sample has 84,000 or so clones; over 80% are singletons. No antigen has been assigned to these receptors. The sample consisted of unstimulated CD8+ T cells sorted from spleen or lymph node cells, taken before transplant. The receptors were gathered from a human donor who was the organ donor for an intestinal transplant.

This chain joins TRBV7-9 and TRBJ2-1; TRBD1 might be the D (6 bases). V was pared by 6 bases and J by 4 bases, with 13 bases between. The CDR3 totals 14 residues. Germline V gene sequence: CDR1 SEHNR, CDR2 FQNEAQ (reference sequence). The CDR3 loop reads CASRKDSFYNEQFF. The CDR3 region has the DNA TGTGCCAGCAGAAAGGACAGTTTTTACAATGAGCAGTTCTTC.

The rearrangement links TRBV7-2 to TRBJ2-5, with 10 bases lining up with TRBD2. The CDR3 has 19 amino acids. The germline CDR1 and CDR2 sequences are SGHTA and FQGNSA. Unmatched junction bases numbered 19, after V lost 0 bases and J lost 9 bases. The CDR3 sequence is CASSLAPVRLAGAHGAQYF. CDR3 DNA sequence: TGTGCCAGCAGCTTAGCCCCCGTCCGACTAGCGGGTGCCCATGGGGCCCAGTACTTC. The complete variable domain, with remaining parts taken from reference TRBV7-2 and TRBJ2-5, reads GAGVSQSPSNKVTEKGKDVELRCDPISGHTALYWYRQSLGQGLEFLIYFQGNSAPDKSGLPSDRFSAERTGGSVSTLTIQRTQQEDSAVYLCASSLAPVRLAGAHGAQYFGPGTRLLVL.

This chain connects TRBV6-5 to TRBJ2-2; D is possibly TRBD1 (5 bases). Trimming removed 5 bases from V and 10 bases from J, with 14 bases in between. The CDR3 has 13 residues. Per germline, CDR1 MNHEY and CDR2 SVGAGI. Written as DNA, the CDR3 is TGTGCCAGCAGTACTTCCGGACACGAGGAGCTGTTTTTT. This codes for CASSTSGHEELFF.

This chain connects TRBV2 to TRBJ1-5; 10 positions match TRBD1. The CDR3 loop spans 14 amino acids. The V segment lost 7 bases and the J segment 4 bases; nucleotides outside the gene matches: 4. CDR1 is SNHLY, CDR2 FYNNEI, per germline. CDR3 amino acids: CASITDRGNQPQHF. CDR3 sequence (DNA): TGTGCCAGCATTACGGACAGGGGGAATCAGCCCCAGCATTTT.

The chain couples TRBV18 to TRBJ2-1; 12 positions match TRBD2. J gave up 5 bases and V 2 bases, and 10 bases lay outside the gene matches. Germline loops: CDR1 KGHSH, CDR2 LQKENI. The CDR3 covers 18 residues. For the CDR3, the DNA is TGTGCCAGCTCACCAAGTTTCCAGAGACTAGCGGGGGACAATGAGCAGTTCTTC. This gives the protein CASSPSFQRLAGDNEQFF. Based on the CDR3 plus reference TRBV18 and TRBJ2-1, the full variable domain is NAGVMQNPRHLVRRRGQEARLRCSPMKGHSHVYWYRQLPEEGLKFMVYLQKENIIDESGMPKERFSAEFPKEGPSILRIQQVVRGDSAAYFCASSPSFQRLAGDNEQFFGPGTRLTVL.

V usage is TRBV19 and J usage is TRBJ2-2; 7 bases are a match to TRBD2. V lost 3 bases, J lost 5 bases, and 3 bases stayed unmatched. CDR1 and CDR2 (germline): LNHDA, SQIVND (reference sequence). This CDR3 comprises 14 residues. The chain's CDR3 is CASSIREGTGELFF. The CDR3 region has the DNA TGTGCCAGTAGTATCAGGGAGGGGACCGGGGAGCTGTTTTTT.

With respect to this clone: At one of its ends the junction is not consistent with the germline gene, which may arise from a read error. The chain recombines TRBV6-1 with TRBJ2-7; 7 bases fit TRBD1. The CDR3 is 15 residues long. Germline CDR1 reads MNHNS; CDR2 reads SASEGT. Here the CDR3 reads CASREGQAPFYEQYF. For the CDR3, the DNA is TGTGCCAGCAGAGAAGGACAGGCACCCTTCTACGAGCAGTACTTC.

This chain connects TRBV27 to TRBJ1-5, with 9 positions matching TRBD1. CDR1 MNHEY and CDR2 SMNVEV come from the germline V gene (reference sequence). The CDR3 sequence is 17 residues long. V lost 6 bases to trimming and J lost 5 bases; unmatched junction nucleotides: 14. CDR3 residues: CASSILGGTGQDQPQHF. Written as DNA, the CDR3 is TGTGCCAGCAGCATCCTTGGGGGGACAGGGCAGGATCAGCCCCAGCATTTT.

This rearrangement joins TRBV19 to TRBJ2-3; D uncertain. V lost 5 bases to trimming and J lost 6 bases, with 12 bases between them. The germline V gene encodes CDR1 LNHDA and CDR2 SQIVND (reference sequence). The CDR3 runs 13 residues. DNA of the CDR3: TGTGCCAGTAGTCCCTCCTCAGGTGATACGCAGTATTTT. This gives the protein CASSPSSGDTQYF.

The chain has TRBV5-4 and TRBJ2-1, with TRBD1 as a possible D gene (6 bases). V lost 4 bases and J 9 bases, leaving 11 bases between the germline ends. Germline V lookup: CDR1 SGHNT, CDR2 YYREEE (reference sequence). The CDR3 spans 12 residues. The CDR3 DNA reads as TGTGCCAGCAGCCCAGGGGTGGGTGAGCAGTTCTTC. Amino acid sequence: CASSPGVGEQFF.

The V gene is TRBV27, the J gene TRBJ1-4; D not certain. V lost 4 bases to trimming and J lost 5 bases, with 8 bases between them. The germline V gene encodes CDR1 MNHEY and CDR2 SMNVEV (reference sequence). This CDR3 contains 13 residues. The CDR3 DNA sequence: TGTGCCAGCAGTTATGGCCCCAATGAAAAACTGTTTTTT. This sequence encodes CASSYGPNEKLFF.

This chain connects TRBV5-1 to TRBJ2-7; D might be TRBD1 (6 bases). CDR1 and CDR2 (germline): SGHRS, YFSETQ. CDR3 length: 13 amino acids. V was cut by 4 bases and J by 1 base, with 9 bases left in between. CDR3 sequence reads: CASSPDSSYEQYF. The CDR3 coding sequence is TGCGCCAGCAGCCCGGACAGTTCCTACGAGCAGTACTTC.

Note on this clone: The final CDR3 position lacks the conserved phenylalanine or tryptophan, pointing to a likely read error. This chain connects TRBV5-1 to TRBJ1-1, with 8 nucleotides matching TRBD1. Germline lookup yields CDR1 SGHRS and CDR2 YFSETQ. The junction had 2 bases not matched to a gene; V was cut back by 2 bases and J by 5 bases. This CDR3 is built from 13 residues. CDR3: CASSFTGGTEAFL. In DNA, the CDR3 is TGCGCCAGCAGCTTTACAGGGGGGACTGAAGCTTTCCTT.

DNA for the CDR3: TGTGCCAGCCGACCCAGGGGGAATTACGAGCAGTACTTC. Protein sequence: CASRPRGNYEQYF. The V call is TRBV6-1, the J call TRBJ2-5, with 7 bases fitting TRBD1. TRBJ2-7 matches the DNA end more closely, so the J call is doubtful. There are 13 residues in the CDR3. The V gene's germline CDR1 is MNHNS and CDR2 SASEGT.

This clone was picked up one time. This chain joins TRBV15 and TRBJ2-2; D may be TRBD2 (6 bases). Trimming removed 0 bases at V and 0 bases at J, with 26 bases between. The CDR3 is made up of 22 amino acids. The germline V gene has CDR1 LNHNV and CDR2 YYDKDF (reference sequence). CDR3 protein: CATSRDAGGDVWGLANTGELFF. CDR3 coding DNA: TGTGCCACCAGCAGAGATGCGGGTGGGGACGTGTGGGGACTCGCGAACACCGGGGAGCTGTTTTTT.

The gene calls are TRBV28 and TRBJ1-5, with D unresolved. The V gene's germline CDR1 is MDHEN and CDR2 SYDVKM. The V end lost 8 bases, the J end lost 0 bases, and 11 bases lay between the germline ends. This CDR3 is 14 amino acids long. CDR3 DNA sequence: TGTGCCAGCTCGGGTCTATATAGCAATCAGCCCCAGCATTTT. Protein product: CASSGLYSNQPQHF.

The V call is TRBV27, the J call TRBJ1-1, with D unclear. The CDR3 is made up of 15 amino acids. Germline V gene lookup returns CDR1 MNHEY and CDR2 SMNVEV (reference sequence). Trimming left V 6 bases short and J 1 base short, with 15 bases between. The CDR3 DNA reads as TGTGCCAGCAGCCCACTTAAAGCCAAGAACACTGAAGCTTTCTTT. Encoded protein: CASSPLKAKNTEAFF.

The V gene is TRBV4-1, the J gene TRBJ2-3, with a weak D call TRBD2 (5 bases). With 5 bases removed from V and 3 bases from J, the gap between germline ends came to 15 bases. There are 15 residues in the CDR3. CDR1 is MGHRA, CDR2 YSYEKL, per germline. Written as DNA, the CDR3 is TGCGCCAGCAGCGATTTCGCGGGTTCGACAGATACGCAGTATTTT. It encodes CASSDFAGSTDTQYF.

This clone was seen once. The gene calls are TRBV5-1 and TRBJ2-1, with a weak D call TRBD1 (7 bases). This CDR3 comprises 13 residues. Germline assignment: CDR1 SGHRS and CDR2 YFSETQ. Trimming left V 3 bases short and J 7 bases short, with 11 bases between. The chain's CDR3 is CASSWAGGNEQFF. The CDR3 nucleotides read TGCGCCAGCAGCTGGGCAGGGGGGAATGAGCAGTTCTTC.

The chain is built from TRBV7-9 and TRBJ2-5, with 11 positions matching TRBD2. The germline V gene has CDR1 SEHNR and CDR2 FQNEAQ (reference sequence). V lost 3 bases and J lost 5; bases outside the gene matches: 8. CDR3 size: 16 residues. The CDR3 DNA follows: TGTGCCAGCAGCTTCGGGGCTAGCGGGAGGCATGAGACCCAGTACTTC. Its translation: CASSFGASGRHETQYF.

The chain has TRBV29-1 and TRBJ2-1; 15 nucleotides agree with TRBD2. Germline values: CDR1 SQVTM, CDR2 ANQGSEA. Losses at the gene ends were 7 bases for V and 7 bases for J; bases not matched to a gene: 8. There are 15 residues in the CDR3. The CDR3 reads CSATGTSGRWNEQFF. Here the CDR3 DNA reads TGCAGCGCAACCGGGACTAGCGGGAGGTGGAATGAGCAGTTCTTC.

The sample holds one count of this clone. The CDR3 spells CASPRDRRLNEQFF. The CDR3 region has the DNA TGTGCCAGCCCCCGGGACAGGAGACTCAATGAGCAGTTCTTC. The chain combines TRBV21-1 with TRBJ2-1; the table gives TRBD1 as D, unverified against the DNA. TRBV21-1 is labeled a pseudogene. There are 14 residues in the CDR3.

This chain connects TRBV5-4 to TRBJ2-7; D perhaps matches TRBD1 (6 bases). This CDR3 has 16 residues. With 5 bases removed from V and 5 bases from J, the gap between germline ends came to 23 bases. CDR1 and CDR2 from the germline V gene are SGHNT and YYREEE (reference sequence). CDR3: CASRNPAGTIGNEQYF. In DNA, the CDR3 is TGTGCCAGCAGGAACCCCGCCGGGACAATCGGGAACGAGCAGTACTTC.

The chain uses TRBV7-8 and TRBJ1-1; D gene ambiguous. Germline V lookup: CDR1 SGHVS, CDR2 FQNEAQ. CDR3 size: 15 residues. Trimming stripped 8 bases from V and 3 bases from J, with 19 bases between. This CDR3 reads CASSYRGTVDTEAFF. For the CDR3, the DNA is TGTGCCAGCTCCTACCGGGGTACTGTGGACACTGAAGCTTTCTTT.

The J gene is TRBJ2-7, the V gene TRBV7-6; TRBD1 matches at 9 bases. The V and J ends lost 5 bases and 3 bases, in that order; junction bases with no gene match: 8. The germline V gene encodes CDR1 SGHVS and CDR2 FNYEAQ. The CDR3 runs 15 residues. The chain's CDR3 is CASSMPGQGFYEQYF. DNA of the CDR3: TGTGCCAGCAGCATGCCGGGACAGGGATTCTACGAGCAGTACTTC.

The count of this clone is one. This chain uses TRBV6-4 with TRBJ2-1, with 10 bases identical to TRBD2. The length of the CDR3 is 15 residues. Germline V gene lookup returns CDR1 MRHNA and CDR2 SNTAGT. Germline trimming cut 6 bases from V and 2 bases from J; bases unmatched to any gene: 4. The CDR3 sequence: CASRLLAGTYNEQFF. The CDR3 DNA is TGTGCCAGCAGACTACTAGCGGGAACCTACAATGAGCAGTTCTTC.

The chain links TRBV9 to TRBJ2-5; 10 bases fit TRBD2. The CDR3 consists of 15 residues. Losses at the gene ends were 0 bases for V and 5 bases for J; bases not matched to a gene: 4. Germline V gene lookup returns CDR1 SGDLS and CDR2 YYNGEE. The CDR3 is CASSVGSGGVETQYF. CDR3 DNA sequence: TGTGCCAGCAGCGTAGGAAGCGGGGGGGTGGAGACCCAGTACTTC. The full variable domain, in which reference TRBV9 and TRBJ2-5 provide the parts outside the CDR3, is DSGVTQTPKHLITATGQRVTLRCSPRSGDLSVYWYQQSLDQGLQFLIQYYNGEERAKGNILERFSAQQFPDLHSELNLSSLELGDSALYFCASSVGSGGVETQYFGPGTRLLVL.

CDR3: CAVGTTEAFF. The DNA of the CDR3 is TGTGCCGTGGGGACAACTGAAGCTTTCTTT. The gene calls are TRBV6-6 and TRBJ1-1, with D possibly TRBD1 on 6 matching bases. The V end lost 11 bases, the J end lost 5 bases, and 9 bases lay between the germline ends. The CDR3 is 10 amino acids. In germline, CDR1 is MNHNY, CDR2 SVGAGI (reference sequence).

This clone occurred once. V usage is TRBV27 and J usage is TRBJ2-3; D not resolved. The CDR3 runs to 12 residues. Trimming cost V 7 bases and J 2 bases, with 7 bases left between them. Per the germline V gene, CDR1 is MNHEY and CDR2 is SMNVEV (reference sequence). DNA for the CDR3: TGTGCCAGCATGGCGGACACAGATACGCAGTATTTT. Amino acid sequence: CASMADTDTQYF.

The chain combines TRBV19 with TRBJ2-1, with 10 positions matching TRBD2. Germline CDR1 reads LNHDA; CDR2 reads SQIVND (reference sequence). CDR3 length equals 15 residues. V was pared by 1 base and J by 6 bases, with 3 bases of the junction left unmatched. The DNA for the CDR3 is TGTGCCAGTAGTATAGTAGCGGGGGGTGTCAATGAGCAGTTCTTC. Translating it yields CASSIVAGGVNEQFF.

This chain links TRBV5-6 with TRBJ2-1; D possibly corresponds to TRBD2 (6 bases). The CDR3 consists of 13 residues. Germline V gives CDR1 SGHDT, CDR2 YYEEEE. V dropped 1 base and J dropped 5 bases, with 7 bases sitting between them. CDR3: CASSLLADNEQFF. As DNA, the CDR3 is TGTGCCAGCAGCTTGTTAGCGGACAATGAGCAGTTCTTC.

This chain connects TRBV6-1 to TRBJ2-1; 8 bases line up with TRBD1. Germline loops: CDR1 MNHNS, CDR2 SASEGT. V shed 0 bases and J 2 bases; nucleotides not matched to a gene: 12. The CDR3 is 19 amino acids. The CDR3 is CASSEAQGALPTAYNEQFF. The CDR3 nucleotides read TGTGCCAGCAGTGAAGCGCAGGGGGCGCTCCCCACTGCCTACAATGAGCAGTTCTTC.